The source of this T cell receptor beta chain is a study of identical twins. General study findings and limits: Clonotypes of the beta chain that were abundant in cord blood carried fewer insertions (memory repertoires showed none).

Each CDR3 protein gets one entry after TCRdb re-called the 5' RACE reads with MiXCR. The table has about 190,000 distinct CDR3 sequences, about 15% seen once. Notes on this clonotype: No antigen is known for it.

The sample was also reused in another study, on T cells expressing NK-cell markers. That study reports: In several experiments, sorting was confined to alpha-beta TCR T cells through use of an anti-gamma-delta TCR antibody. Five or six donors showed dominant NKG2C+ clonotypes comprising about 1.0-8% of their CD8+ T cells.

The sequenced material came from CD8+ T cells sorted from blood. The receptor was derived from a woman between 18 and 29 years old in good health.

DNA for the CDR3: TGCAGTGCCCCAGGGGACGGGAGGACTGAAGCTTTCTTT. Its protein is CSAPGDGRTEAFF. The V gene is TRBV20-1, the J gene TRBJ1-1, with D perhaps matching TRBD1 (6 bases). Germline V gives CDR1 DFQATT, CDR2 SNEGSKA (reference sequence). With 6 bases removed from V and 5 bases from J, the gap between germline ends came to 16 bases. The CDR3 runs to 13 residues.